This TCR beta chain is from a study of blood T cell repertoires in COVID-19. At the level of the study: Material from acute and convalescent COVID-19 was sourced from the United States, Italy and Spain. T cells, B-cell-depleted T cells, or PBMCs provided the cDNA or gDNA that served as material.

This clone has just one count. The CDR3 totals 15 residues. After removal of 3 bases from V and 11 bases from J, the junction contained 13 bases not matched to a gene. Germline V gene data show CDR1 as LGHDT and CDR2 as YNNKEL (reference sequence). Clones were sequenced by immunoSEQ multiplex PCR, and TCRdb holds only the in-frame ones, with some missing. The sample shows 100,000 to 150,000 clones, 70% to 85% of them seen only once. The sample taken for sequencing was peripheral blood. This clonotype was obtained from a woman older than 75 with acute or convalescent COVID-19. This sequence joins TRBV3-1 (or the pseudogene TRBV3-2) and TRBJ2-3; 8 bases agree with TRBD2. CDR3 region: CASSHLGSGGPWQYF. CDR3 DNA: TGTGCCAGCAGCCACCTAGGGAGCGGGGGCCCTTGGCAGTATTTT.